This T cell receptor beta chain emerged from a study of shared clonotypes between healthy human individuals. J gave up 5 bases and V 2 bases, and 2 bases lay outside the gene matches. The CDR3 totals 15 residues. CDR1 LNHDA and CDR2 SQIVND come from the germline V gene (reference sequence). When replicate PCRs were run on sorted subsets, they used about 220 ng DNA, 28,000 or so T cell genomes. Sequenced by immunoSEQ multiplex PCR; TCRdb stores in-frame clones only, minus some. This table holds under 2.5 million clones, about 90% found once. The chain joins TRBV19 to TRBJ2-3; 12 bases agree with TRBD2. The sample comprised naive CD4+ T cells from PBMCs. Subset denoted: CD45RA+ positively selected. The TCR sequence derives from a man aged 18-30 years in good health. Some clones in this sample may be carry-over from other donors' samples. In DNA, the CDR3 is TGTGCCAGTAGTATACTAGCGGGAGGGCTAGATACGCAGTATTTT. It yields the protein CASSILAGGLDTQYF. Together with reference TRBV19 and TRBJ2-3, the CDR3 gives the full variable domain: DGGITQSPKYLFRKEGQNVTLSCEQNLNHDAMYWYRQDPGQGLRLIYYSQIVNDFQKGDIAEGYSVSREKKESFPLTVTSAQKNPTAFYLCASSILAGGLDTQYFGPGTRLTVL.